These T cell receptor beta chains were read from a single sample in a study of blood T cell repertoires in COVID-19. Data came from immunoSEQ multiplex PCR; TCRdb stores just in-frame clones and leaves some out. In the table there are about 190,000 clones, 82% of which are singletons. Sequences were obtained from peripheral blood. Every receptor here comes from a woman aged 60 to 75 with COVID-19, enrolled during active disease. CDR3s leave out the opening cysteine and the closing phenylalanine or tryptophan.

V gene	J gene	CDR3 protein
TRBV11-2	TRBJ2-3	ASKGQPTDTQY
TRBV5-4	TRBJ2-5	ASSRDSQETQY
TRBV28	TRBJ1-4	ASSSQGAGNEKLF
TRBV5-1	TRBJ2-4	ASSELRDSGQPKNIQY
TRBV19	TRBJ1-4	ASSARGQKLF
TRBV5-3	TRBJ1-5	ARSFWRTDKYSNQPQH
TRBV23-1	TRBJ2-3	ASSHPCTDTQY
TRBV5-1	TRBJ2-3	ASSLSRTSTDTQY
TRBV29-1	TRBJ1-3	SAGTGMDTIY
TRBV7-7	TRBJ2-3	ASSLEPRLGDTQY
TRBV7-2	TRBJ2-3	ASSFRGAGVVTQY
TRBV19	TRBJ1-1	ASSTGGANTEAF
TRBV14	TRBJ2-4	ASSQDPMAGEPRLAKNIQY
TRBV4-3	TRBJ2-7	ASSQDLGGGYSYEQY
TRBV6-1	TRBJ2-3	ASSEFSGRGGTQY
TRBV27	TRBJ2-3	ASSSYIRGLSTDTQY
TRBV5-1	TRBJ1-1	ASTESTMNTEAF
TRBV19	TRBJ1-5	ASSIGGSPRNQPQH
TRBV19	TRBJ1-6	ASAPGAESPLH
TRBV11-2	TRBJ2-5	ASSFRTSGGHRETQY
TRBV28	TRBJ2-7	ASSSPGRQGYEQY
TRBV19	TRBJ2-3	ASTPLAGADTQY
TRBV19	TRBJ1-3	ASSLQGLWENTIY
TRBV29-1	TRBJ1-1	SVAEGSPEAF
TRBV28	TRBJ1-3	ASSLPGGNTIY
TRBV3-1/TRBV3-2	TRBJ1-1	ASSPQDREAF
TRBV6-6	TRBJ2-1	ASTPRGAYNEQF
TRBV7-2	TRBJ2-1	ASSLDRGEVDEQF
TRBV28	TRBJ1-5	ASTSFRQGGYQPQH
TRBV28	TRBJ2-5	ATTGRETQY
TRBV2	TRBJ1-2	ASREDRVDYGYT
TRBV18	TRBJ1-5	ASSSPGQGFQPQH
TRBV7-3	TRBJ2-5	ASSLDGGRKTQY
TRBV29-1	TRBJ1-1	SVAGSGNTEAF
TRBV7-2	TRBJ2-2	ASSLNPLAGVPGELF
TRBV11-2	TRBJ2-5	ASSLGITRLGGQETQY
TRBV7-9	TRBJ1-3	ASSLVSGNTIY
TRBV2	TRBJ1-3	ASTKRWGNTIY
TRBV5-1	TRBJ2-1	ASSLELQVYNEQF
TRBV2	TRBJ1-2	ASSEERNYGYT
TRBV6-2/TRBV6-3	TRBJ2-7	ASSYPLSYEQY
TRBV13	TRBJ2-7	ASSFRGLAGDEQY